This T cell receptor beta chain was retrieved from a study of a mutant IDH1 vaccine in newly diagnosed glioma. Study in general: Vaccines began 4-6 weeks after radiotherapy alone, or with temozolomide cycles. Treatment recipients were about 60% male and around 40% female, and their mean age was around 37 years. Patients arrived already treated with radiotherapy, temozolomide, or both, most having had both.

Concerning this clone: The target antigen is unknown.

Study results and limitations: There were vaccine-induced immune responses in just over 90% of the patients.

Time point reported: week 23, last vaccination. Vaccination comprised doses that each held 300 ug of mutant IDH1 20-mer peptide, plus topical imiquimod. The CDR3 consists of 15 residues. V shed 3 bases and J 9 bases; nucleotides not matched to a gene: 12. Germline V gene lookup returns CDR1 MDHEN and CDR2 SYDVKM. Sequencing was performed with immunoSEQ multiplex PCR; in TCRdb, only in-frame clones are kept and a portion is missing. The profile shows around 76,000 clones, more than 70% of them singletons. The sample consisted of PBMCs, taken from a glioma patient whose treatment included an IDH1 peptide vaccine. This clonotype was obtained from a woman aged 45-60 years with glioma. This chain joins TRBV28 and TRBJ2-7; 9 bases match TRBD2. CDR3 loop: CASSFLTSGRESQYF. The CDR3 DNA is TGTGCCAGCAGTTTCCTGACTAGCGGCCGCGAGTCGCAGTACTTC.